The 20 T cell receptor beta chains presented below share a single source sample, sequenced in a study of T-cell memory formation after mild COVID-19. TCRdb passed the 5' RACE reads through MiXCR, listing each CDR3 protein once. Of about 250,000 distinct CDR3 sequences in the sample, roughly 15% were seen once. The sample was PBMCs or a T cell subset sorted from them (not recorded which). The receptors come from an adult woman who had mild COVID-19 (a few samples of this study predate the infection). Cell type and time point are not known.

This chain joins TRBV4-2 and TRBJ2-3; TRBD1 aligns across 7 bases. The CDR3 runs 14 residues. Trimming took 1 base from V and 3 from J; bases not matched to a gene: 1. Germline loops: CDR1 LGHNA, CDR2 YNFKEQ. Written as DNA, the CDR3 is TGTGCCAGCAGCCAAGCGGGACAGACAGATACGCAGTATTTT. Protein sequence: CASSQAGQTDTQYF.

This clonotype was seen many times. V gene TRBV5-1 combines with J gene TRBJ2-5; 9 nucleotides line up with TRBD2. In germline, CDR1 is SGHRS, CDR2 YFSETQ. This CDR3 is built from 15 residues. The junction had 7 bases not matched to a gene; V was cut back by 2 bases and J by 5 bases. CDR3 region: CASSFRRGGRETQYF. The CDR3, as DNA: TGCGCCAGCAGCTTCCGGCGGGGGGGCCGGGAGACCCAGTACTTC.

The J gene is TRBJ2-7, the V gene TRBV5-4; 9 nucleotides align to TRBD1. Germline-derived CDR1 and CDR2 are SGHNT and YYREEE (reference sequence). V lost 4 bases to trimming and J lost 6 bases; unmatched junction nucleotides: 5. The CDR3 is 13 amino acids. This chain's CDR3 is CASSRDRAGEQYF. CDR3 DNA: TGTGCCAGCAGCCGGGACAGGGCAGGCGAGCAGTACTTC.

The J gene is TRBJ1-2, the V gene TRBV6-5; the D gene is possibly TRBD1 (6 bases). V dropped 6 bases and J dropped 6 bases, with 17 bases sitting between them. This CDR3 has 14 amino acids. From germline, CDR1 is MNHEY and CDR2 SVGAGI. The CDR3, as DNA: TGTGCCAGCAGCCGGTCGGGGGGGGCCCATGGCTACACCTTC. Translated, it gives CASSRSGGAHGYTF.

The CDR3 DNA is TGTGCCAGTAGTACAGAGGAGGGGGCTGAGCAGTTCTTC. It encodes CASSTEEGAEQFF. The genes are TRBV19 and TRBJ2-1; tentatively, D is TRBD1 (7 bases). There are 13 residues in the CDR3. V was clipped by 4 bases and J by 9 bases, with 13 bases between them. In germline, CDR1 is LNHDA, CDR2 SQIVND (reference sequence).

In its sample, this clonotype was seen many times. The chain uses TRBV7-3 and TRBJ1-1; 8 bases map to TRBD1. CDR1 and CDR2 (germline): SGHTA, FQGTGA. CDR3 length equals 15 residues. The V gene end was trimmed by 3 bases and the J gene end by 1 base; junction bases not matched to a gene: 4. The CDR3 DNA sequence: TGTGCCAGCAGCTTGACAGGGGAAAAGAACACTGAAGCTTTCTTT. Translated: CASSLTGEKNTEAFF.

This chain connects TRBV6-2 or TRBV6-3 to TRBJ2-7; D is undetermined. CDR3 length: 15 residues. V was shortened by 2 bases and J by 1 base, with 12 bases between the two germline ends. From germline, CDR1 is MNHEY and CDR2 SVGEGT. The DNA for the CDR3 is TGTGCCAGCAGTTACGAAGGGCAACCTTCCTACGAGCAGTACTTC. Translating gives CASSYEGQPSYEQYF.

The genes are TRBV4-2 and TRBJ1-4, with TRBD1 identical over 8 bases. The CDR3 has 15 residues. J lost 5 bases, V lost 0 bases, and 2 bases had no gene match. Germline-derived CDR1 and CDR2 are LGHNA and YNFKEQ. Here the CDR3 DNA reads TGTGCCAGCAGCCAAGACAGGGGGCCCAATGAAAAACTGTTTTTT. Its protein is CASSQDRGPNEKLFF.

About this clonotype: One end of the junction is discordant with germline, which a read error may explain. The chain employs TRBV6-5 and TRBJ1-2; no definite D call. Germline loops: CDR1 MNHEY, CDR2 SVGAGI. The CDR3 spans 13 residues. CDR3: CSSTPRPNYGYTF. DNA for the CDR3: TGTTCCAGCACCCCCCGGCCTAACTATGGCTACACCTTC.

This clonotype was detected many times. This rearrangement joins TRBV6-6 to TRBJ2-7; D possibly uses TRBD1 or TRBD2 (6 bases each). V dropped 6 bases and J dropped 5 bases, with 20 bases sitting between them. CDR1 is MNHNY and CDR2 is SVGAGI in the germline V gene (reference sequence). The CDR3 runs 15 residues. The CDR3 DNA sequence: TGTGCCAGCAGACCCCCGGGACTCGGGGGCCACGAGCAGTACTTC. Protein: CASRPPGLGGHEQYF.

As DNA, the CDR3 is TGTGCCAGCAGTGGAGGCGAAGTTGGTGAGCAGTTCTTC. Translating gives CASSGGEVGEQFF. V usage is TRBV2 and J usage is TRBJ2-1, with no clear D. Germline V CDR1 and CDR2: SNHLY, FYNNEI. The V end lost 4 bases, the J end lost 9 bases, and 13 bases lay between the germline ends. This CDR3 comprises 13 residues.

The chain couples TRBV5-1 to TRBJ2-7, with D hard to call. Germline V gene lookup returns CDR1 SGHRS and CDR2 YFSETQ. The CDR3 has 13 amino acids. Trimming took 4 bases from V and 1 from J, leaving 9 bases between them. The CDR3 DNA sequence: TGCGCCAGCAGCCCTGCGGCTTCCTACGAGCAGTACTTC. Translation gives CASSPAASYEQYF.

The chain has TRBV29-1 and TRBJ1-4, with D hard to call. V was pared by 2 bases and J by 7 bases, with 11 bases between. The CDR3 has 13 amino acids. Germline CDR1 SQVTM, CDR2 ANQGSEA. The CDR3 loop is CSVEHEASEKLFF. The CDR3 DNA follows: TGCAGCGTTGAACACGAGGCTAGTGAAAAACTGTTTTTT.

The CDR3: CASSLQGRPYTF. As DNA, the CDR3 is TGTGCCAGCAGTTTACAAGGCCGTCCCTACACCTTC. This chain joins TRBV12-3 or TRBV12-4 and TRBJ1-2; D remains unclear. The CDR3 sequence is 12 residues long. Trimming removed 2 bases at V and 10 bases at J, with 11 bases between.

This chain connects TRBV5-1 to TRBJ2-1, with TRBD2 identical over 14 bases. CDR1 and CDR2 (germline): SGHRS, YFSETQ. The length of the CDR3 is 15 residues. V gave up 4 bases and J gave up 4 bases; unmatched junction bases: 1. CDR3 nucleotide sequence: TGCGCCAGCAGCCGACTAGCGGGAGGGTACAATGAGCAGTTCTTC. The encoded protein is CASSRLAGGYNEQFF.

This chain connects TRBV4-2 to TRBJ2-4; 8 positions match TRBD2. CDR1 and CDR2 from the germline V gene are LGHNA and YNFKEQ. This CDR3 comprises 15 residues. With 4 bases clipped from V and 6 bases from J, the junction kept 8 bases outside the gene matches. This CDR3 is CASSPESGGGNIQYF. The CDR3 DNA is TGTGCCAGCAGCCCCGAGAGCGGGGGTGGAAACATTCAGTACTTC.

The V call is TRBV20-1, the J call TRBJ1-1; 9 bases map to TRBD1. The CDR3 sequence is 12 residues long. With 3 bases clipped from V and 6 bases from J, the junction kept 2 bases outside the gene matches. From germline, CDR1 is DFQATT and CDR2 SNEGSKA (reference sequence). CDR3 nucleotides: TGCAGTGCTAGGGACAGGGGACCTGAAGCTTTCTTT. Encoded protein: CSARDRGPEAFF.

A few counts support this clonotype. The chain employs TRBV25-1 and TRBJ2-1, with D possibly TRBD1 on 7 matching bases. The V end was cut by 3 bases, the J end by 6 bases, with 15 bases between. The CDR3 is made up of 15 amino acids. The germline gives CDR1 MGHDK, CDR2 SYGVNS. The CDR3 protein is CASSEGRDSLNEQFF. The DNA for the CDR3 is TGTGCCAGCAGTGAGGGGCGGGACAGTCTCAATGAGCAGTTCTTC.

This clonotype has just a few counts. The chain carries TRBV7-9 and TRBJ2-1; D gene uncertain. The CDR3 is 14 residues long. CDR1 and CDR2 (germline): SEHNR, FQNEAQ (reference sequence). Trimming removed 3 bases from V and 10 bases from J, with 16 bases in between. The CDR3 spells CASSFIGEVGEQFF. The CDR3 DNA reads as TGTGCCAGCAGCTTTATCGGCGAGGTAGGCGAGCAGTTCTTC.

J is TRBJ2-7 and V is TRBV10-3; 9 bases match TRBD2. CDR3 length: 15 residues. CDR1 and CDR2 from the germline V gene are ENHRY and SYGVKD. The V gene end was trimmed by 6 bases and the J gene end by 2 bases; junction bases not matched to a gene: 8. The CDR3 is CAISPATSGAYEQYF. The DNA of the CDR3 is TGTGCCATCAGCCCAGCGACTAGCGGAGCCTACGAGCAGTACTTC.